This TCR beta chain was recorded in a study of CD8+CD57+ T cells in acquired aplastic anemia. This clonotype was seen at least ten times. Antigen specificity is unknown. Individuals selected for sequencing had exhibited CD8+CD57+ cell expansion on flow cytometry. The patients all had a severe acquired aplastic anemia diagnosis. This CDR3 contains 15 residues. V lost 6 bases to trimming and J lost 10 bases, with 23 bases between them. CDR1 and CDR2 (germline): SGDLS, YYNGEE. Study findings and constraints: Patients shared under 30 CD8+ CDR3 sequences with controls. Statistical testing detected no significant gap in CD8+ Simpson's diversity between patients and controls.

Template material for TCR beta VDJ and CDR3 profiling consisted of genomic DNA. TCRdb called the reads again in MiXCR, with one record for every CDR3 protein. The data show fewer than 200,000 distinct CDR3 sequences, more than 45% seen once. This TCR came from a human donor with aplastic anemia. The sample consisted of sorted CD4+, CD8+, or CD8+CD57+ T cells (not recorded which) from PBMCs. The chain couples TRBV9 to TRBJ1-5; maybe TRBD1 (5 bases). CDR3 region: CASNRDGRSMEPQHF. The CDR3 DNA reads TGTGCCAGCAACCGGGACGGCCGTTCAATGGAACCCCAGCATTTT.